Listed here is a single T cell receptor beta chain. No cognate antigen has been identified for it. Per-base quality was not reported, and no clone a single base away is much larger than it. The CDR3 spans 13 residues, from the cysteine through the phenylalanine. The retained sequence is limited to the CDR3, 39 bases, with the frame set at the first base. The germline V gene encodes CDR1 SGHRS and CDR2 YFSETQ. V loses 0 bases of germline sequence and J loses 8 bases, and the interval between the two ends is 11 bases. Enrolling through a virtual design, the prospective study's participants ranged in age from roughly 18 to 100 years and lived across approximately 25 United States geographic areas. To assign participants to cohorts, the prospective study relied on clinical history that participants themselves reported in a screening survey and a study questionnaire. Exposed participants had been in contact, within 2 weeks of entering the study, with a person who had a PCR-confirmed or clinician-diagnosed case of COVID-19. Mobile phlebotomists in the prospective study collected whole blood, serum and a nasopharyngeal or oropharyngeal swab from every participant. Participants in the prospective study had the option to provide additional blood draws and questionnaires over a 2-month period. Blood samples from the prospective study were shipped frozen or at room temperature prior to DNA extraction.

TCRbeta CDR3 regions were amplified from genomic DNA by means of the immunoSEQ Assay, a bias-controlled multiplex PCR. The authors' analysis ran thus. The number of nucleated cells in each sample was estimated from the amplification of reference gene primers within the assay. To quantify the absolute abundance of each unique TCRbeta CDR3 rearrangement, sequence reads were collapsed and filtered. For each sample, productive Simpson clonality was calculated as the square root of Simpson's diversity index across productive rearrangements. TCRdb's version of the immuneACCESS table is confined to in-frame rearrangements and falls short of the full clone set. An unresolved V gene accounts for under half of the shortfall where checked; the remainder is of unknown origin. V and J calls and clone size come straight from that table; D and trimming were deduced from the DNA. Present in this sample are over 200,000 clones, 90% of which were seen just once. Together, the top ten hold roughly 16% of the sample.

This entry belongs to a study of blood T cell repertoires in COVID-19 (dated by TCRdb to the early 2020s). In the study overall: Samples from collaborators originated in the United States, Italy and Spain and spanned both the acute and convalescent phases of COVID-19. The repertoires were made available in a free public database intended to serve as a resource for research on the immune response to SARS-CoV-2. Samples came from the ongoing ImmuneRACE study (first 160 participants) plus 1,254 subjects from 6 global collaborators. The dataset comprised deeply sampled blood TCRbeta repertoires from subjects exposed to, actively infected with, or recovered from COVID-19. The material from the prospective study consisted of cDNA or gDNA derived from T cells, B-cell-depleted T cells, or PBMCs. Where available, HLA class I and class II types were obtained from metadata supplied by the sample provider rather than from assay-based typing. The sample metadata nearly always contained a de-identified subject ID, COVID-19 status, age in years and sex.

Points the paper makes about the study in general: The quantity of clinical and demographic metadata differed by source and by participant and was supplied without curation.

The rearranged chain carries TRBV5-1 and TRBJ1-2, with the D gene not confidently named. Specimen: PBMCs or T cells enriched from blood (not recorded which). The sequence was obtained from a man aged 25-40 years who had been exposed to COVID-19. The DNA reads as follows: TGCGCCAGCAGCTTGGATTCCGAGGGAGGCTACACCTTC. Translated, it reads CASSLDSEGGYTF.